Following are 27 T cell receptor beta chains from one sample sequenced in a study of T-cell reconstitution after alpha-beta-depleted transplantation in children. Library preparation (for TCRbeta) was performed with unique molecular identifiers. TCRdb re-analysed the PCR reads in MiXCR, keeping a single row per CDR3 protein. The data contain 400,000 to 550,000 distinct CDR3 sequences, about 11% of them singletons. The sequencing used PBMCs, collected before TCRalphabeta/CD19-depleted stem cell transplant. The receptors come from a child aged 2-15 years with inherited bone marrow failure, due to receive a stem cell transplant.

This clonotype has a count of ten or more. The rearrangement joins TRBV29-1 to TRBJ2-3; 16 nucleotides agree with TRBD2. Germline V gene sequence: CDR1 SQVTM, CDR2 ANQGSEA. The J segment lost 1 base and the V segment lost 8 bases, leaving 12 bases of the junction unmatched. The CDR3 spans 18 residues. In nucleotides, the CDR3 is TGCAGCCTATCGGGACTAGCGGGAGGGTCATGGGGCACAGATACGCAGTATTTT. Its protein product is CSLSGLAGGSWGTDTQYF.

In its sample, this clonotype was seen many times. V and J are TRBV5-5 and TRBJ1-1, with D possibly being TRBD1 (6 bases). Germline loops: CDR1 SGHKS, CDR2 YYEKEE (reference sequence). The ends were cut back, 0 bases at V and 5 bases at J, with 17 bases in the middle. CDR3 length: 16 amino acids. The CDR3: CASSLARSGRGTEAFF. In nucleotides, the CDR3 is TGTGCCAGCAGCTTGGCTCGGAGCGGGAGGGGGACTGAAGCTTTCTTT.

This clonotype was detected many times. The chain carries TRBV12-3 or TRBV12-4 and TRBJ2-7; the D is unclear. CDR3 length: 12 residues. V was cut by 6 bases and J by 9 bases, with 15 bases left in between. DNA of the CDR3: TGTGCCAGCAGCCCCGGAGTGAACGGGCAGTACTTC. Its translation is CASSPGVNGQYF.

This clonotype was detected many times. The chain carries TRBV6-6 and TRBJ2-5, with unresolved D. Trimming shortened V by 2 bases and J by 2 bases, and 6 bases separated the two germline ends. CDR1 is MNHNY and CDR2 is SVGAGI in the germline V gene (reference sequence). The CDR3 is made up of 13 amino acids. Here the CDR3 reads CASSYAWQETQYF. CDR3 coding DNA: TGTGCCAGCAGTTACGCCTGGCAAGAGACCCAGTACTTC.

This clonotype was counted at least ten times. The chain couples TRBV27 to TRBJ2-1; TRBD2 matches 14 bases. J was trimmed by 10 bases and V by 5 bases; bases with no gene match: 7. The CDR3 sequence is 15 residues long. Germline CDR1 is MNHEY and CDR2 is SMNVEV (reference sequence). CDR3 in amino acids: CASSPGTSGSREQFF. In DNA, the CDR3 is TGTGCCAGCAGTCCAGGGACTAGCGGGAGCCGCGAGCAGTTCTTC.

The CDR3 here is CASRKGLAGYEQYF. For the CDR3, the DNA is TGTGCCAGCAGAAAGGGACTAGCGGGCTACGAGCAGTACTTC. The rearrangement joins TRBV6-2 or TRBV6-3 to TRBJ2-7; TRBD2 agrees at 12 bases. In germline, CDR1 is MNHEY, CDR2 SVGEGT. V dropped 6 bases and J dropped 3; count of bases not matched to a gene: 3. CDR3 length: 14 amino acids.

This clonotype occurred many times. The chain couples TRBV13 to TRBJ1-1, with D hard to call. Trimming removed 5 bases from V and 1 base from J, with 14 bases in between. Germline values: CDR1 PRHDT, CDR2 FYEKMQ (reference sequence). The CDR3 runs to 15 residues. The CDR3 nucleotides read TGTGCCAGCAGCCACCGTCGGCTCGGGAACACTGAAGCTTTCTTT. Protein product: CASSHRRLGNTEAFF.

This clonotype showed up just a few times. CDR3 in amino acids: CASSDWGDGTDTQYF. CDR3 in DNA: TGTGCCAGCAGTGACTGGGGGGATGGCACAGATACGCAGTATTTT. The rearrangement uses TRBV14 and TRBJ2-3; TRBD2 might be the D (6 bases). CDR3 length: 15 amino acids. Trimming shortened V by 6 bases and J by 1 base, and 14 bases separated the two germline ends. Germline CDR1 and CDR2: SGHDN and FVKESK.

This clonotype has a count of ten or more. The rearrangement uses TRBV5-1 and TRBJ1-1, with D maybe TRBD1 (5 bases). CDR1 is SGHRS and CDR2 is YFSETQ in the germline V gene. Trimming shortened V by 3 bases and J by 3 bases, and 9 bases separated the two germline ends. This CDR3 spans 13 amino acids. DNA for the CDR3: TGCGCCAGCAGCTGGGAGGGACACACTGAAGCTTTCTTT. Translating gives CASSWEGHTEAFF.

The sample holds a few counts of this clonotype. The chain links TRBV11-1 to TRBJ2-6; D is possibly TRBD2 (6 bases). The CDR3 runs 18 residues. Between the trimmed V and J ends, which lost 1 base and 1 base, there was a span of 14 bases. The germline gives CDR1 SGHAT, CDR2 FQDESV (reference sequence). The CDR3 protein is CASSLVGGAHSGANVLTF. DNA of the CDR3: TGTGCCAGCAGCTTAGTAGGAGGGGCGCATTCTGGGGCCAACGTCCTGACTTTC.

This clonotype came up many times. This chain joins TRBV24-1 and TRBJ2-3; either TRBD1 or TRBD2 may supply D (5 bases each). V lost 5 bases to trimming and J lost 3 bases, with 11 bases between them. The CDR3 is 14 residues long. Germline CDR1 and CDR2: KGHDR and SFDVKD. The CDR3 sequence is CATSVEGSTDTQYF. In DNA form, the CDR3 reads TGTGCCACCAGTGTTGAGGGGTCGACAGATACGCAGTATTTT.

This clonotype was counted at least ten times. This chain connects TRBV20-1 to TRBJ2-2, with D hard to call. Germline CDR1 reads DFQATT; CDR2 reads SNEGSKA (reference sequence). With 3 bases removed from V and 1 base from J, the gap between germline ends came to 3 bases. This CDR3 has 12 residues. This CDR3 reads CSASGNTGELFF. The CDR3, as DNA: TGCAGTGCTAGCGGGAACACCGGGGAGCTGTTTTTT.

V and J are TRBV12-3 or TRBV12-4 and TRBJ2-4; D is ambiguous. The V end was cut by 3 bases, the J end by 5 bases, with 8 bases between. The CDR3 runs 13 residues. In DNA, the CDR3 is TGTGCCAGCAGTTTCTTAGTGGAAAACATTCAGTACTTC. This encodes CASSFLVENIQYF.

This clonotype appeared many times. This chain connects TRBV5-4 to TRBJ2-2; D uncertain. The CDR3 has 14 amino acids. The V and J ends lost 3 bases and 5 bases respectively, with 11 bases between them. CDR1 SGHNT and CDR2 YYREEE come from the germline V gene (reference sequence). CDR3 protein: CASSSNRETGELFF. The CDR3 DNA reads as TGTGCCAGCAGCTCCAACCGCGAAACCGGGGAGCTGTTTTTT.

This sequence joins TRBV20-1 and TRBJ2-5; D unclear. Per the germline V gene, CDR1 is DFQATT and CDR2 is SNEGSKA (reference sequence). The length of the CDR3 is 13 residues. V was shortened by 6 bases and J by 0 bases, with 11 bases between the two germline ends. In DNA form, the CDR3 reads TGCAGTGCCAACCCTAGGTACCAAGAGACCCAGTACTTC. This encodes CSANPRYQETQYF.

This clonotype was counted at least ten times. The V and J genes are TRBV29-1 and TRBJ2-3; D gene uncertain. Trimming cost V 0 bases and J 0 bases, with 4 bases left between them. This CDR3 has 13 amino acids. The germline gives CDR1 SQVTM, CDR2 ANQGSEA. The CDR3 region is CSVEDYSTDTQYF. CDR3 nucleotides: TGCAGCGTTGAAGATTACAGCACAGATACGCAGTATTTT.

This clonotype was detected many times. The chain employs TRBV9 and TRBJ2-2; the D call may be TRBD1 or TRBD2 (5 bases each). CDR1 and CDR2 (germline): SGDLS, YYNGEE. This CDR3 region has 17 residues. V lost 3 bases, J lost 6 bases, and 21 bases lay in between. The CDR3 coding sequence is TGTGCCAGCAGCGCCGTCGGGGAGATTTTAGGGGCCGGGGAGCTGTTTTTT. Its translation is CASSAVGEILGAGELFF.

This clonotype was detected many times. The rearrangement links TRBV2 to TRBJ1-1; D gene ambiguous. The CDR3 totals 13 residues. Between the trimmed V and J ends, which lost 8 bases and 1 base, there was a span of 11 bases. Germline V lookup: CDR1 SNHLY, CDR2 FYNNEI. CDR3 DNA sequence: TGTGCCAGCCAGTGGACGGCGAACACTGAAGCTTTCTTT. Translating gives CASQWTANTEAFF.

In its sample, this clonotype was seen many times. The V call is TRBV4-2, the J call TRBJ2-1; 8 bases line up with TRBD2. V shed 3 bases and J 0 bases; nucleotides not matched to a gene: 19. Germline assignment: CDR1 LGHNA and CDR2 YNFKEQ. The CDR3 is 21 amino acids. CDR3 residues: CASSQLAGSRAGAPSYNEQFF. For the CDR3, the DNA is TGTGCCAGCAGCCAGCTAGCGGGTAGTAGAGCGGGAGCGCCCTCCTACAATGAGCAGTTCTTC.

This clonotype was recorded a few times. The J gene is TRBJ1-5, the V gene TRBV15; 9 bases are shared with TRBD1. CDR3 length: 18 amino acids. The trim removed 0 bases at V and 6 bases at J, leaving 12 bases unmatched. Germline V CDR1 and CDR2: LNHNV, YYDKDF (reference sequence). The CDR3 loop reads CATSRDRRTGGGGQPQHF. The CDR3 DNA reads TGTGCCACCAGCAGAGATCGCCGTACAGGGGGCGGCGGTCAGCCCCAGCATTTT.

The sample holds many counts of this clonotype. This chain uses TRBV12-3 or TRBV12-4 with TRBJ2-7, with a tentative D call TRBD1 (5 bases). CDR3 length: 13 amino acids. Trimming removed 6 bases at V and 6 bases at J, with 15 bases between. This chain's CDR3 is CASRLRGYGEQYF. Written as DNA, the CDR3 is TGTGCCAGCAGGCTAAGGGGCTATGGCGAGCAGTACTTC.

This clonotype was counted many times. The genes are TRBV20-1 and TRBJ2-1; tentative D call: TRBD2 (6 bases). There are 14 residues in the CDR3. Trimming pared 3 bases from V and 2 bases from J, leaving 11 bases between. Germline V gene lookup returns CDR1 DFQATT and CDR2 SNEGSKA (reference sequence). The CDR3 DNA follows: TGCAGTGCTAGCCCTAGCGAGACCTACAATGAGCAGTTCTTC. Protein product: CSASPSETYNEQFF.

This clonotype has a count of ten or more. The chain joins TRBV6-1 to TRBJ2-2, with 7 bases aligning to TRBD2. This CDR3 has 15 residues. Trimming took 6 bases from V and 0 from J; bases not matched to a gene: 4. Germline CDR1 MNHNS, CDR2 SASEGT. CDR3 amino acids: CASSERGSNTGELFF. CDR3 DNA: TGTGCCAGCAGCGAGCGGGGATCGAACACCGGGGAGCTGTTTTTT.

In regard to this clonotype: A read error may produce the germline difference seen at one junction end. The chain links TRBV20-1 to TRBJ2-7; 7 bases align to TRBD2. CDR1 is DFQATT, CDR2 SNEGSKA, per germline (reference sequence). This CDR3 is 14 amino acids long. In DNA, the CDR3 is TGCAGTGCTAGTCCGTTAGCGGGCAACTACAAGCAGTACTTC. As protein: CSASPLAGNYKQYF.

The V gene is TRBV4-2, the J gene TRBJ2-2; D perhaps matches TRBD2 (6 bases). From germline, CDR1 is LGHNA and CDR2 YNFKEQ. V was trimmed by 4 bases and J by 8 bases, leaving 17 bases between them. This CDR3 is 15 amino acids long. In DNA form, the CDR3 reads TGTGCCAGCAGCCCCACGGGAGTCAATCGAGGGGAGCTGTTTTTT. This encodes CASSPTGVNRGELFF.

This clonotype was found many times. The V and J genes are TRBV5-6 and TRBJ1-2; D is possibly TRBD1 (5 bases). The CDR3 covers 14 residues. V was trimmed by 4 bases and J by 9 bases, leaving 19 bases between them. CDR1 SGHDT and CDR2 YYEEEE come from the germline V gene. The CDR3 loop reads CASSPRGDLFSYTF. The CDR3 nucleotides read TGTGCCAGCAGCCCTCGAGGGGACCTATTCAGCTACACCTTC. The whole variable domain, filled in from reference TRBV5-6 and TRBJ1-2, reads DAGVTQSPTHLIKTRGQQVTLRCSPKSGHDTVSWYQQALGQGPQFIFQYYEEEERQRGNFPDRFSGHQFPNYSSELNVNALLLGDSALYLCASSPRGDLFSYTFGSGTRLTVV.

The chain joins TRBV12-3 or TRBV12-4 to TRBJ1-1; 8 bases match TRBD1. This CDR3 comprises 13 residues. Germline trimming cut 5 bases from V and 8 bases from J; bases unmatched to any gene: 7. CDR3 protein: CASSPRQGREAFF. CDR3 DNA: TGTGCCAGCAGTCCCCGACAGGGGCGCGAAGCTTTCTTT.